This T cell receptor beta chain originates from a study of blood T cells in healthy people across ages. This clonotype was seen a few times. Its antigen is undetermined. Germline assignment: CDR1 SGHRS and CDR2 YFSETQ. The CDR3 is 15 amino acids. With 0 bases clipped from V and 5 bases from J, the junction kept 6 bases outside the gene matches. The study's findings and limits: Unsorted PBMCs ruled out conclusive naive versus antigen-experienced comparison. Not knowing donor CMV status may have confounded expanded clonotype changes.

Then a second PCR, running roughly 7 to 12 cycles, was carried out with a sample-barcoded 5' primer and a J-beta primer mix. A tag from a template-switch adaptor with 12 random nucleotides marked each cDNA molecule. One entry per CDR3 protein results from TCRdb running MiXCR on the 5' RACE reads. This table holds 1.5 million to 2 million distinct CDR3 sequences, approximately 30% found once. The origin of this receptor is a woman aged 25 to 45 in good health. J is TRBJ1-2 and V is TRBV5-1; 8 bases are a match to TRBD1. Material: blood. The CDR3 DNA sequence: TGCGCCAGCAGCTTGGGACAGGGGAACTTATATGGCTACACCTTC. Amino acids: CASSLGQGNLYGYTF.